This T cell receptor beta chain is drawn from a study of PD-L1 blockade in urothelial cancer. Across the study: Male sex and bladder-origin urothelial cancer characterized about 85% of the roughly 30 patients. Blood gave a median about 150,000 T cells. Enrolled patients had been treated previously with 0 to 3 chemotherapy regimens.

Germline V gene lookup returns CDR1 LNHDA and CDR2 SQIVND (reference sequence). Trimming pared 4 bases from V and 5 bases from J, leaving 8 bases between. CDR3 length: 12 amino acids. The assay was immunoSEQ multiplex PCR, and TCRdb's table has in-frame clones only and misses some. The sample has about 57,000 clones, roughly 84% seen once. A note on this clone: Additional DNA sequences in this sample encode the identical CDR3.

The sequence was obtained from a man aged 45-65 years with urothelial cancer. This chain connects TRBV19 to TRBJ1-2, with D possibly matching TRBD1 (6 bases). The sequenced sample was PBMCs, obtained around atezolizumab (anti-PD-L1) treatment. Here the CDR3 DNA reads TGTGCCAGTAGTACAGGGGAGTATGGCTACACCTTC. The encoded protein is CASSTGEYGYTF.